This T cell receptor beta chain was captured in a study of T cell responses to AZD1222 COVID-19 vaccine. Study-level points and caveats: Per reports, nearly half of all spike-specific TCRs target regions that are unmutated in variants. At baseline, just 6 or 7 AZD1222 recipients tested seropositive.

Comment on this clone: Its antigen remains unidentified.

TCRdb's table, derived via immunoSEQ multiplex PCR, lists solely in-frame clones and lacks some. The table includes 95,000 to 110,000 clones, around 91% detected once. The material sequenced was peripheral blood, taken on day 0 of AZD1222 vaccination. This clonotype was obtained from an adult in good health.

The DNA of the CDR3 is TGTGCCAGCAGCTTAAACGCAGGAGGGGGCTACGAGCAGTACTTC. This gives the protein CASSLNAGGGYEQYF. The chain joins TRBV11-3 to TRBJ2-7; either TRBD1 or TRBD2 may fit D (6 bases each). The CDR3 spans 15 residues. Per the germline V gene, CDR1 is SGHNT and CDR2 is YENEEA. V was trimmed by 2 bases and J by 3 bases, leaving 14 bases between them.